A selection of T cell receptor beta chains follows, all from one sample in a study of CXCR3-negative and CXCR3-positive naive CD8 T cells. TCRdb reanalyzed the 5' RACE reads and collapses them to one entry per CDR3 protein, without DNA. The sample totals under 7,000 distinct CDR3 sequences. The sample taken for sequencing was naive CXCR3+ CD8+ T cells from blood. These receptor sequences come from a human donor in good health. Some clones in this sample may be carry-over from other donors' samples. Both conserved end residues are part of each CDR3. Size is stated for part of the rows, as once, few or many counts, or as a class when the clone is expanded.

CDR3aa: CASSVGYGNEQFF
v_gene: TRBV9
abundance: medium-sized
j_gene: TRBJ2-1

CDR3aa: CASSSRGQGAPSQETQYF
v_gene: TRBV21-1
abundance: medium-sized
j_gene: TRBJ2-5

CDR3aa: CASSPGPEIPGELFF
v_gene: TRBV11-2
abundance: NA
j_gene: TRBJ2-2

CDR3aa: CASSYSIGLSTDTQYF
v_gene: TRBV6-5
abundance: NA
j_gene: TRBJ2-3

CDR3aa: CASSLSRLAPYNEQFF
v_gene: TRBV6-5
abundance: medium-sized
j_gene: TRBJ2-1

CDR3aa: CASSLTGFDEQFF
v_gene: TRBV19
abundance: NA
j_gene: TRBJ2-1

CDR3aa: CASSLDRATYEQYF
v_gene: TRBV13
abundance: medium-sized
j_gene: TRBJ2-7

CDR3aa: CSVEEGQGALLGVIQYF
v_gene: TRBV29-1
abundance: medium-sized
j_gene: TRBJ2-4

CDR3aa: CASRTGTEISYEQYF
v_gene: TRBV21-1
abundance: NA
j_gene: TRBJ2-7

CDR3aa: CASSSQGGGELFF
v_gene: TRBV5-1
abundance: NA
j_gene: TRBJ2-2

CDR3aa: CASSQGQQETQYF
v_gene: TRBV14
abundance: medium-sized
j_gene: TRBJ2-5

CDR3aa: CASSGMNTGELFF
v_gene: TRBV6-1
abundance: medium-sized
j_gene: TRBJ2-2

CDR3aa: CASSHTDQGNNYGYTF
v_gene: TRBV2
abundance: medium-sized
j_gene: TRBJ1-2

CDR3aa: CASSLPIRDGYGYTF
v_gene: TRBV7-9
abundance: medium-sized
j_gene: TRBJ1-2

CDR3aa: CASEGQKYEQYF
v_gene: TRBV5-5
abundance: medium-sized
j_gene: TRBJ2-7

CDR3aa: CSVEWRLSYNEQFF
v_gene: TRBV29-1
abundance: medium-sized
j_gene: TRBJ2-1

CDR3aa: CASSLGQGIPYEQYF
v_gene: TRBV7-3
abundance: NA
j_gene: TRBJ2-7

CDR3aa: CASSIGTGVPNEQFF
v_gene: TRBV5-5
abundance: NA
j_gene: TRBJ2-1

CDR3aa: CSVESTDTQYF
v_gene: TRBV29-1
abundance: NA
j_gene: TRBJ2-3

CDR3aa: CAIASQGMNTEAFF
v_gene: TRBV10-3
abundance: NA
j_gene: TRBJ1-1

CDR3aa: CSVETYVDEQFF
v_gene: TRBV29-1
abundance: NA
j_gene: TRBJ2-1

CDR3aa: CSVVDRLTIEQYF
v_gene: TRBV29-1
abundance: NA
j_gene: TRBJ2-7

CDR3aa: CASTLENSPLHF
v_gene: TRBV13
abundance: NA
j_gene: TRBJ1-6

CDR3aa: CASSPSGGSSYEQYF
v_gene: TRBV2
abundance: medium-sized
j_gene: TRBJ2-7

CDR3aa: CSVGGPTGTEAFF
v_gene: TRBV29-1
abundance: NA
j_gene: TRBJ1-1

CDR3aa: CASSLALGFPTDTQYF
v_gene: TRBV5-1
abundance: NA
j_gene: TRBJ2-3

CDR3aa: CSVYHRQGITGVATDTQYF
v_gene: TRBV29-1
abundance: medium-sized
j_gene: TRBJ2-3

CDR3aa: CASSQSGGELFF
v_gene: TRBV6-5
abundance: NA
j_gene: TRBJ2-2

CDR3aa: CAISDSTEAFF
v_gene: TRBV10-3
abundance: medium-sized
j_gene: TRBJ1-1

CDR3aa: CASSEYGGNEQFF
v_gene: TRBV25-1
abundance: NA
j_gene: TRBJ2-1

CDR3aa: CASSQDGQVTYEQYF
v_gene: TRBV3-1
abundance: medium-sized
j_gene: TRBJ2-7

CDR3aa: CASSLPPPVSSGNTIYF
v_gene: TRBV11-2
abundance: NA
j_gene: TRBJ1-3

CDR3aa: CASSPGQGSYEQYF
v_gene: TRBV4-1
abundance: NA
j_gene: TRBJ2-7

CDR3aa: CSVAFRNEQFF
v_gene: TRBV29-1
abundance: NA
j_gene: TRBJ2-1

CDR3aa: CASSLESGGNTGELFF
v_gene: TRBV7-8
abundance: medium-sized
j_gene: TRBJ2-2

CDR3aa: CASSEGLGSYEQYF
v_gene: TRBV6-1
abundance: NA
j_gene: TRBJ2-7

CDR3aa: CASTLGGLTEAFF
v_gene: TRBV5-6
abundance: NA
j_gene: TRBJ1-1

CDR3aa: CASSSPGGSGTQYF
v_gene: TRBV6-5
abundance: NA
j_gene: TRBJ2-3

CDR3aa: CASGILASGDTQYF
v_gene: TRBV12-5
abundance: medium-sized
j_gene: TRBJ2-3

CDR3aa: CASRDQGTIQYF
v_gene: TRBV12-3/TRBV12-4
abundance: NA
j_gene: TRBJ2-4

CDR3aa: CSVALSGQETQYF
v_gene: TRBV29-1
abundance: medium-sized
j_gene: TRBJ2-5